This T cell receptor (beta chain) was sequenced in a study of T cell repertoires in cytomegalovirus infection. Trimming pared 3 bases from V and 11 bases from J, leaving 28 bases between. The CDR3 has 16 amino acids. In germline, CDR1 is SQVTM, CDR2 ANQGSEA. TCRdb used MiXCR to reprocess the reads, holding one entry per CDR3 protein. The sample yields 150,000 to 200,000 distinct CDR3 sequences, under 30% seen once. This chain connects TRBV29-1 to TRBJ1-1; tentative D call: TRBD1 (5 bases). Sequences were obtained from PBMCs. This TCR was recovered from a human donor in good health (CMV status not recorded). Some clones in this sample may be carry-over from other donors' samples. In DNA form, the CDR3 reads TGCAGCGTTGACCAGTCCCCCCAGGGCGTGGGCCCCTCGGCTTTCTTT. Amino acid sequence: CSVDQSPQGVGPSAFF.